These T cell receptor beta chains were read from a single sample in a study of CD8 T cells in Susac syndrome. TCRdb processed the immunoSEQ multiplex PCR reads anew with MiXCR; each CDR3 protein has one entry. This table has hundreds of thousands of distinct CDR3 sequences, around 95% appearing once. Specimen: CD4+ T cells from PBMCs. These receptors came from a human donor with multiple sclerosis. CDR3s include the opening cysteine and the closing phenylalanine or tryptophan. The D gene is left open where the match is weak. Only part of the rows carry a size: once, few, many, or a class if the clone is expanded.

d_gene,abundance,j_gene,v_gene,CDR3aa,CDR3nt
NA,NA,TRBJ1-5,TRBV20-1,CSAPGQYSNQPQHF,TGCAGTGCCCCCGGGCAGTATAGCAATCAGCCCCAGCATTTT
NA,NA,TRBJ1-1,TRBV29-1,CSVYTGSNTEAFF,TGCAGCGTTTACACCGGGAGCAACACTGAAGCTTTCTTT
TRBD2,NA,TRBJ2-1,TRBV2,CASTGTSIYSEQFF,TGTGCCAGCACCGGGACTAGCATTTATAGTGAGCAGTTCTTC
NA,NA,TRBJ1-1,TRBV9,CASSVGARGSHTEAFF,TGTGCCAGCAGCGTAGGGGCGAGGGGAAGTCACACTGAAGCTTTCTTT
NA,NA,TRBJ2-2,TRBV30,CAWSPGMNTGELFF,TGTGCCTGGAGCCCAGGGATGAACACCGGGGAGCTGTTTTTT
NA,NA,TRBJ2-7,TRBV11-2,CASSLDRLAYEQYF,TGTGCCAGCAGCTTAGATCGACTAGCCTACGAGCAGTACTTC
NA,NA,TRBJ2-7,TRBV28,CASSVTVYEQYF,TGTGCCAGCAGCGTGACAGTCTACGAGCAGTACTTC
NA,NA,TRBJ2-7,TRBV10-3,CAVGQSSYEQYF,TGTGCCGTGGGACAAAGCTCCTACGAGCAGTACTTC
TRBD2,NA,TRBJ2-7,TRBV6-5,CASSSGGKSYEQYF,TGTGCCAGCAGTTCGGGGGGAAAAAGCTACGAGCAGTACTTC
NA,NA,TRBJ1-1,TRBV5-1,CASSLLYPPGSNTEAFF,TGCGCCAGCAGCTTGTTATATCCGCCAGGGTCCAACACTGAAGCTTTCTTT
NA,NA,TRBJ2-3,TRBV3-1,CASSRRGLPSTDTQYF,TGTGCCAGCAGCCGCCGCGGACTTCCTAGCACAGATACGCAGTATTTT
NA,NA,TRBJ1-5,TRBV19,CASSSRADNQPQHF,TGTGCCAGTAGTAGCAGGGCCGATAATCAGCCCCAGCATTTT
NA,few,TRBJ1-6,TRBV6-1,CASSWTVGSPLHF,TGTGCCAGCAGTTGGACCGTGGGCTCACCCCTCCACTTT
NA,NA,TRBJ2-5,TRBV27,CASRLAGERTQYF,TGTGCCAGCAGATTGGCTGGAGAGAGGACCCAGTACTTC
TRBD2,NA,TRBJ2-3,TRBV2,CASSPGRASDTQYF,TGTGCCAGCAGTCCAGGGAGGGCCTCAGATACGCAGTATTTT